The clone carrying this TCR beta chain was detected only once. The entry originates in a study of technical replicates of blood from a few donors. Libraries were prepared by immunoSEQ multiplex PCR; TCRdb keeps only in-frame clonotypes and omits some of them. The sample includes under 70,000 clones, roughly nine tenths seen only once; the top ten take approximately 0.38%. The sequence was collected from a human donor in good health. Sequenced material: T cells isolated from PBMCs.

The CDR3 spells CASSVGRGPGGDGEQYF. The CDR3 nucleotides read TGTGCCAGCAGCGTAGGTCGAGGGCCTGGTGGGGATGGCGAGCAGTACTTC. The gene calls are TRBV9 and TRBJ2-7, with a tentative D call TRBD2 (5 bases). The germline gives CDR1 SGDLS, CDR2 YYNGEE. CDR3 size: 17 residues. Trimming left V 0 bases short and J 6 bases short, with 22 bases between.